These 28 T cell receptor beta chains were all obtained from the same sample, sequenced in a study of shared clonotypes between healthy human individuals. Here immunoSEQ multiplex PCR was the method, and the copy in TCRdb shows in-frame clones only, minus some. The table lists around 2.1 million clones, 85% to 95% of them singletons. Naive CD8 cells lacked CD45RO, underwent positive selection for CCR7 and left out terminally differentiated effector memory CD45RA+ cells. Sequencing was carried out using naive CD8+ T cells from PBMCs. These receptors all stem from a man between 18 and 29 years old in good health. Some clones in this sample may be carry-over from other donors' samples.

The sample holds one count of this clone. V is TRBV28 and J is TRBJ2-5, with a possible D match to TRBD2 (5 bases). This CDR3 spans 14 amino acids. The germline V and J ends were trimmed by 5 bases and 2 bases, with 12 bases remaining between them. In germline, CDR1 is MDHEN, CDR2 SYDVKM. The CDR3 sequence is CASSPRGPQETQYF. The CDR3 region has the DNA TGTGCCAGCAGTCCCCGGGGTCCACAAGAGACCCAGTACTTC.

V usage is TRBV7-9 and J usage is TRBJ2-2, with 7 bases aligning to TRBD2. The CDR3 runs 16 residues. The V and J ends lost 1 base and 0 bases, in that order; junction bases with no gene match: 2. Per the germline V gene, CDR1 is SEHNR and CDR2 is FQNEAQ (reference sequence). The CDR3 DNA follows: TGTGCCAGCAGCTTAGATCTAGCGGCGAACACCGGGGAGCTGTTTTTT. Its translation: CASSLDLAANTGELFF.

The rearrangement links TRBV7-2 to TRBJ2-5; no clear D gene. Germline CDR1 is SGHTA and CDR2 is FQGNSA. This CDR3 comprises 14 residues. V was pared by 4 bases and J by 4 bases, with 13 bases between. In nucleotides, the CDR3 is TGTGCCAGCAGCTACCACCAAGGTTTAGAGACCCAGTACTTC. Translating gives CASSYHQGLETQYF.

The chain is built from TRBV19 and TRBJ2-7; 9 bases are a match to TRBD1. In germline, CDR1 is LNHDA, CDR2 SQIVND (reference sequence). CDR3 length equals 13 residues. Trimming took 3 bases from V and 6 from J; bases not matched to a gene: 3. The CDR3 DNA sequence: TGTGCCAGTAGTATGGGGACAGGGACCGAGCAGTACTTC. Translated: CASSMGTGTEQYF.

The V call is TRBV10-1, the J call TRBJ1-1; D possibly corresponds to TRBD1 (6 bases). Germline values: CDR1 WNHNN, CDR2 SYGVQD (reference sequence). V was shortened by 6 bases and J by 7 bases, with 12 bases between the two germline ends. The CDR3 loop spans 12 amino acids. The CDR3, as DNA: TGCGCCAGCAGATTACAGGGCAGTGAAGCTTTCTTT. Residues: CASRLQGSEAFF.

V and J are TRBV27 and TRBJ1-5, with unresolved D. Trimming removed 6 bases from V and 4 bases from J, with 16 bases in between. Germline loops: CDR1 MNHEY, CDR2 SMNVEV (reference sequence). The CDR3 totals 15 residues. The CDR3 loop is CASSQERERNQPQHF. CDR3 nucleotides: TGTGCCAGCAGCCAAGAGAGGGAGCGGAATCAGCCCCAGCATTTT.

V and J are TRBV11-2 and TRBJ1-4; a weak D match, TRBD1 (6 bases). In germline, CDR1 is SGHAT, CDR2 FQNNGV. The V end lost 5 bases, the J end lost 0 bases, and 16 bases lay between the germline ends. This CDR3 has 17 residues. DNA of the CDR3: TGTGCCAGCAGCCCCCGAGGGGGGGTTGCAACTAATGAAAAACTGTTTTTT. Translating it yields CASSPRGGVATNEKLFF.

About this clone: The same CDR3 is also encoded by other DNA sequences in this sample. The rearrangement uses TRBV9 and TRBJ2-3, with a tentative D call TRBD2 (6 bases). This CDR3 has 16 amino acids. Trimming cost V 0 bases and J 0 bases, with 11 bases left between them. Germline CDR1 SGDLS, CDR2 YYNGEE. CDR3 amino acids: CASSVVGSGSTDTQYF. The CDR3 DNA reads as TGTGCCAGCAGCGTAGTTGGTAGCGGAAGCACAGATACGCAGTATTTT.

The V and J genes are TRBV5-1 and TRBJ2-1; 12 bases line up with TRBD2. Germline V gene lookup returns CDR1 SGHRS and CDR2 YFSETQ. With V trimmed by 3 bases and J by 7 bases, 8 bases remained unmatched. There are 16 residues in the CDR3. The CDR3 reads CASSSAGLAGGNEQFF. The CDR3 DNA reads as TGCGCCAGCAGCTCTGCGGGGCTAGCGGGAGGGAATGAGCAGTTCTTC.

The J gene is TRBJ1-2, the V gene TRBV27; no definite D call. Looked up from germline, CDR1 is MNHEY and CDR2 is SMNVEV (reference sequence). Trimming removed 3 bases from V and 2 bases from J, with 7 bases in between. This CDR3 has 13 amino acids. The CDR3 loop is CASSFNSNYGYTF. Here the CDR3 DNA reads TGTGCCAGCAGTTTTAACAGCAACTATGGCTACACCTTC.

This chain links TRBV7-9 with TRBJ2-7; 11 positions match TRBD2. The CDR3 extends over 15 amino acids. Germline CDR1 and CDR2: SEHNR and FQNEAQ (reference sequence). J was trimmed by 6 bases and V by 5 bases; bases with no gene match: 9. CDR3 in DNA: TGTGCCAGCAGCGCGACCGGGACTAGCGGTCTCGAGCAGTACTTC. Translation: CASSATGTSGLEQYF.

The chain carries TRBV25-1 and TRBJ2-5, with TRBD2 matching 8 bases. Trimming cost V 5 bases and J 2 bases; bases outside gene matches: 7. This CDR3 has 15 residues. The germline CDR1 and CDR2 sequences are MGHDK and SYGVNS. CDR3: CASSLRLAPQETQYF. The CDR3 DNA follows: TGTGCCAGCAGTTTAAGACTAGCGCCACAAGAGACCCAGTACTTC. The full variable domain, with the rest looked up from reference TRBV25-1 and TRBJ2-5, is EADIYQTPRYLVIGTGKKITLECSQTMGHDKMYWYQQDPGMELHLIHYSYGVNSTEKGDLSSESTVSRIRTEHFPLTLESARPSHTSQYLCASSLRLAPQETQYFGPGTRLLVL.

This chain uses TRBV10-2 with TRBJ2-1, with 11 positions matching TRBD2. The V segment lost 7 bases and the J segment 9 bases; nucleotides outside the gene matches: 8. The germline CDR1 and CDR2 sequences are WSHSY and SAAADI. The CDR3 contains 14 residues. CDR3 in amino acids: CASNLLAGEGEQFF. CDR3 nucleotides: TGCGCCAGCAACCTACTAGCGGGAGAGGGTGAGCAGTTCTTC.

V is TRBV5-1 and J is TRBJ2-7; the D gene is possibly TRBD2 (5 bases). Germline CDR1 SGHRS, CDR2 YFSETQ. CDR3 length equals 15 residues. Trimming left V 1 base short and J 2 bases short, with 13 bases between. CDR3 DNA: TGCGCCAGCAGCTTGTTGGCGGGCGCCACCTACGAGCAGTACTTC. Protein product: CASSLLAGATYEQYF.

The CDR3 nucleotides are TGCGCCAGCAGCCAAGCCCTGGACAGGGCCTACGAGCAGTACTTC. Its translation is CASSQALDRAYEQYF. The V gene is TRBV4-3, the J gene TRBJ2-7; 8 bases are shared with TRBD1. After removal of 1 base from V and 2 bases from J, the junction contained 4 bases not matched to a gene. The germline V gene has CDR1 LGHNA and CDR2 YSLEER. The CDR3 has 15 amino acids.

This clone was picked up one time. CDR3 amino acids: CASSLFGPGTEAFF. The CDR3 nucleotides are TGTGCCAGCAGCTTGTTCGGGCCCGGCACTGAAGCTTTCTTT. This rearrangement joins TRBV5-6 to TRBJ1-1; the D is unclear. This CDR3 comprises 14 residues. Germline assignment: CDR1 SGHDT and CDR2 YYEEEE. Trimming shortened V by 1 base and J by 4 bases, and 11 bases separated the two germline ends.

The chain couples TRBV5-6 to TRBJ2-5, with a tentative D call TRBD2 (6 bases). V lost 3 bases and J lost 5, with 14 bases in between. Per the germline V gene, CDR1 is SGHDT and CDR2 is YYEEEE. The CDR3 is 14 residues long. CDR3 loop: CASSWWRSGETQYF. The CDR3, as DNA: TGTGCCAGCAGCTGGTGGCGGAGCGGGGAGACCCAGTACTTC.

A word on this clone: This sample also contains other DNA sequences that code for the same CDR3. This sequence joins TRBV10-2 and TRBJ1-1; D is uncertain. CDR1 and CDR2 (germline): WSHSY, SAAADI. The CDR3 contains 11 residues. Trimming took off 2 bases at V and 3 bases at J, with 1 base between the two ends. CDR3 sequence (DNA): TGCGCCAGCAGTGAGGACACTGAAGCTTTCTTT. Its translation is CASSEDTEAFF.

The V call is TRBV7-8, the J call TRBJ1-2, with 7 bases aligning to TRBD1. This CDR3 contains 15 residues. Per germline, CDR1 SGHVS and CDR2 FQNEAQ. Germline trimming cut 4 bases from V and 1 base from J; bases unmatched to any gene: 6. CDR3 in amino acids: CASSSHRGNNYGYTF. The CDR3 DNA sequence: TGTGCCAGCAGCTCGCACAGGGGCAATAACTATGGCTACACCTTC.

This chain joins TRBV28 and TRBJ2-7; 8 nucleotides match TRBD1. V was clipped by 6 bases and J by 0 bases; unmatched bases: 7. Germline CDR1 and CDR2: MDHEN and SYDVKM. The length of the CDR3 is 15 residues. The CDR3 here is CASRTGTGPSYEQYF. Here the CDR3 DNA reads TGTGCCAGCAGGACGGGGACAGGACCCTCCTACGAGCAGTACTTC.

The chain uses TRBV11-2 and TRBJ2-3, with D unresolved. Trimming stripped 3 bases from V and 2 bases from J, with 3 bases between. The V gene's germline CDR1 is SGHAT and CDR2 FQNNGV. The CDR3 is 12 amino acids. The CDR3 loop reads CASSFPTDTQYF. The CDR3 DNA reads as TGTGCCAGCAGCTTTCCCACAGATACGCAGTATTTT. Full variable domain (remainder filled in from reference TRBV11-2 and TRBJ2-3): EAGVAQSPRYKIIEKRQSVAFWCNPISGHATLYWYQQILGQGPKLLIQFQNNGVVDDSQLPKDRFSAERLKGVDSTLKIQPAKLEDSAVYLCASSFPTDTQYFGPGTRLTVL.

This chain joins TRBV9 and TRBJ2-1; 11 positions agree with TRBD2. Germline V CDR1 and CDR2: SGDLS, YYNGEE. Germline trimming cut 0 bases from V and 9 bases from J; bases unmatched to any gene: 11. This CDR3 spans 17 amino acids. The CDR3 loop is CASSVVGTSGSDAEQFF. The CDR3 nucleotides read TGTGCCAGCAGCGTAGTGGGTACTAGCGGGAGTGACGCTGAGCAGTTCTTC.

V is TRBV7-9 and J is TRBJ2-1; no definite D call. CDR1 SEHNR and CDR2 FQNEAQ come from the germline V gene (reference sequence). This CDR3 has 16 residues. V lost 1 base to trimming and J lost 0 bases, with 10 bases between them. The CDR3 sequence is CASSLEGESSYNEQFF. In nucleotides, the CDR3 is TGTGCCAGCAGCTTAGAGGGTGAAAGCTCCTACAATGAGCAGTTCTTC.

This chain links TRBV5-8 with TRBJ2-7, with 8 bases identical to TRBD1. Trimming removed 6 bases from V and 1 base from J; junction bases left unmatched: 6. CDR3 length: 14 amino acids. Germline CDR1 reads SGHTS; CDR2 reads YDEGEE. The CDR3 sequence: CASTVTGESYEQYF. CDR3 DNA sequence: TGTGCCAGCACCGTGACAGGGGAATCCTACGAGCAGTACTTC.

The chain links TRBV4-3 to TRBJ1-2, with D hard to call. The CDR3 length is 19 residues. Per the germline V gene, CDR1 is LGHNA and CDR2 is YSLEER. V lost 1 base and J 6 bases, leaving 27 bases between the germline ends. In DNA form, the CDR3 reads TGCGCCAGCAGCCAAGCTCTACGCCTCGGACTGGGAGAGGTAGATGGCTACACCTTC. Its translation is CASSQALRLGLGEVDGYTF.

CDR3 in amino acids: CAWRDEYNSPLHF. The CDR3 nucleotides read TGTGCCTGGAGGGACGAATATAATTCACCCCTCCACTTT. The genes are TRBV30 and TRBJ1-6; D is unresolved. Germline lookup yields CDR1 GTSNPN and CDR2 SVGIG (reference sequence). V was trimmed by 3 bases and J by 4 bases, leaving 7 bases between them. This CDR3 region has 13 residues.

The chain has TRBV5-4 and TRBJ2-1, with D unresolved. Trimming took 5 bases from V and 5 from J, leaving 23 bases between them. Germline CDR1 SGHNT, CDR2 YYREEE (reference sequence). There are 17 residues in the CDR3. CDR3 coding DNA: TGTGCCAGCAGGACGTATGGCGGTATCCCCTCTCACAATGAGCAGTTCTTC. Translated: CASRTYGGIPSHNEQFF.

V is TRBV19 and J is TRBJ2-1; 12 bases map to TRBD2. CDR3 length: 15 amino acids. Looked up from germline, CDR1 is LNHDA and CDR2 is SQIVND (reference sequence). V shed 9 bases and J 6 bases; nucleotides not matched to a gene: 9. The CDR3 DNA is TGTGCCAGCACTGTCCTAGCGGGAGGGTTCAATGAGCAGTTCTTC. It is translated as CASTVLAGGFNEQFF.